This T cell receptor beta chain was documented in a study of Ad26.COV2.S vaccination and SARS-CoV-2 variants. Study details: Donor participated within the Ad26.COV2.S arm of the COV1001 trial. General study findings and limits: Spike-specific CD8+ and CD4+ T cell responses reportedly showed substantial breadth after vaccination.

Profiling relied on immunoSEQ multiplex PCR, and the TCRdb table lists in-frame clones only, not all of them. This sample yields a few hundred thousand clones, of which around 89% are seen a single time; around 3.6% belongs to the top ten. This CDR3 is 15 amino acids long. Germline V lookup: CDR1 MRHNA, CDR2 SNTAGT. Trimming cost V 9 bases and J 2 bases, with 18 bases left between them. The sample's treatment: roughly 19 received Ad26.COV2.S at low or high dose, single or two shots; several received placebo; per-sample allocation not given. Day 63 after the first vaccine or placebo injection was the time point for sampling. As to this clone: Its antigen remains unidentified.

This sequence was found in a person aged 18-65 years who received the Ad26.COV2.S COVID-19 vaccine or a placebo. The material sequenced was peripheral blood, taken in a trial of Ad26.COV2.S vaccine versus placebo. This chain connects TRBV6-4 to TRBJ2-3; tentative D call: TRBD1 (6 bases). In DNA, the CDR3 is TGTGCCAGGAACCTTATAACAGGGCCCACAGATACGCAGTATTTT. Its protein product is CARNLITGPTDTQYF.